The 5 T cell receptor beta chains presented below share a single source sample, sequenced in a study of Graves' ophthalmopathy and Graves' hyperthyroidism. Amplifying from RNA transcripts, the study obtained TCR beta CDR3 regions. The first round was an RT-PCR with HTBI primers, and the second round was a multiplex PCR. TCRdb reanalysed the multiplex PCR reads using MiXCR and keeps one entry per CDR3 protein. The data show hundreds of thousands of distinct CDR3 sequences, 20% to 25% seen once. Sample: peripheral blood. These receptors were obtained from a woman aged 45-65 years with Graves' ophthalmopathy.

This clonotype came up many times. V gene TRBV12-3 or TRBV12-4 combines with J gene TRBJ1-1; D remains ambiguous. V was trimmed by 3 bases and J by 6 bases, leaving 11 bases between them. The CDR3 length is 13 residues. CDR3 region: CASSLRGTAEAFF. CDR3 bases: TGTGCCAGCAGTTTGCGGGGTACGGCTGAAGCTTTCTTT.

V gene TRBV18 combines with J gene TRBJ2-5, with D perhaps TRBD1 (6 bases). Germline V lookup: CDR1 KGHSH, CDR2 LQKENI. V was pared by 8 bases and J by 4 bases, with 23 bases between. This CDR3 has 16 residues. The CDR3 is CASVSRDTNVGETQYF. For the CDR3, the DNA is TGTGCCAGCGTGTCCCGGGACACAAACGTAGGAGAGACCCAGTACTTC.

In DNA, the CDR3 is TGTGCCAGCAGTCGACTGGCGGGGGGGCCCTACGAGCAGTACTTC. Its protein is CASSRLAGGPYEQYF. V usage is TRBV12-3 or TRBV12-4 and J usage is TRBJ2-7; 9 nucleotides align to TRBD2. This CDR3 is built from 15 residues. Trimming cost V 5 bases and J 2 bases; bases outside gene matches: 7.

This clonotype was found many times. This chain links TRBV27 with TRBJ1-2; D perhaps matches TRBD1 (6 bases). The CDR3 totals 12 residues. Looked up from germline, CDR1 is MNHEY and CDR2 is SMNVEV (reference sequence). The ends were cut back, 6 bases at V and 6 bases at J, with 11 bases in the middle. The CDR3 loop reads CASRQGPNGYTF. CDR3 DNA: TGTGCCAGCAGACAGGGTCCAAATGGCTACACCTTC.

The table lists this clonotype with a few counts. This chain uses TRBV20-1 with TRBJ2-2; D may correspond to TRBD1 or TRBD2 (6 bases each). V was clipped by 0 bases and J by 5 bases, with 22 bases between them. Looked up from germline, CDR1 is DFQATT and CDR2 is SNEGSKA (reference sequence). The CDR3 consists of 18 residues. The CDR3 DNA reads TGCAGTGCTAGAGATGGCCCCGGGGGCCGGGCGGGGACCGGGGAGCTGTTTTTT. It translates to CSARDGPGGRAGTGELFF.